One and the same sample provided the 25 T cell receptor beta chains below, sequenced in a study of blood T cell repertoires in COVID-19. Produced via immunoSEQ multiplex PCR; TCRdb's table is partial and in-frame only. The sample includes over 200,000 clones, 80% to 90% of them seen just once. The specimen sequenced was PBMCs or T cells enriched from blood (not recorded which). These receptor sequences come from a young woman who had been exposed to COVID-19.

This chain links TRBV19 with TRBJ1-4, with 7 bases fitting TRBD1. Germline V lookup: CDR1 LNHDA, CDR2 SQIVND (reference sequence). Trimming cost V 0 bases and J 8 bases; bases outside gene matches: 6. There are 15 residues in the CDR3. The CDR3 sequence: CASSIDAGGQEKLFF. The CDR3 DNA sequence: TGTGCCAGTAGTATAGACGCAGGGGGGCAGGAAAAACTGTTTTTT.

The V call is TRBV15, the J call TRBJ2-2, with D possibly TRBD1 on 6 matching bases. Germline CDR1 LNHNV, CDR2 YYDKDF (reference sequence). V gave up 8 bases and J gave up 5 bases, with 12 bases separating them. The CDR3 extends over 13 amino acids. DNA of the CDR3: TGTGCCACCGAACAGGGTGGGACCGGGGAGCTGTTTTTT. The encoded protein is CATEQGGTGELFF.

The chain is built from TRBV6-6 and TRBJ2-1, with a possible D match to TRBD1 (6 bases). CDR1 is MNHNY and CDR2 is SVGAGI in the germline V gene (reference sequence). V was clipped by 11 bases and J by 0 bases, with 17 bases between them. This CDR3 has 15 amino acids. CDR3 in amino acids: CASLQGHLSYNEQFF. The CDR3 region has the DNA TGTGCCTCCCTTCAGGGACACCTCTCCTACAATGAGCAGTTCTTC.

This clone has ten or more counts. The V gene is TRBV15, the J gene TRBJ1-5; maybe TRBD1 (6 bases). CDR3 length: 14 residues. Trimming stripped 5 bases from V and 6 bases from J, with 14 bases between. Looked up from germline, CDR1 is LNHNV and CDR2 is YYDKDF (reference sequence). The DNA for the CDR3 is TGTGCCACCAGCTCCTCACAGGGAAGTCAGCCCCAGCATTTT. It specifies CATSSSQGSQPQHF.

This clone was observed a few times. The J gene is TRBJ1-4, the V gene TRBV19; 8 nucleotides line up with TRBD1. From germline, CDR1 is LNHDA and CDR2 SQIVND (reference sequence). The CDR3 is made up of 13 amino acids. Losses at the gene ends were 7 bases for V and 8 bases for J; bases not matched to a gene: 6. The chain's CDR3 is CASNQGAWEKLFF. The CDR3 DNA follows: TGTGCCAGTAATCAGGGGGCTTGGGAAAAACTGTTTTTT.

The chain is built from TRBV6-6 and TRBJ2-3; 11 bases match TRBD2. The V segment lost 7 bases and the J segment 6 bases; nucleotides outside the gene matches: 12. This CDR3 spans 16 amino acids. In germline, CDR1 is MNHNY, CDR2 SVGAGI (reference sequence). The CDR3 reads CASTSGLAVPGDTQYF. In nucleotides, the CDR3 is TGTGCCAGCACCTCGGGACTAGCGGTTCCAGGGGATACGCAGTATTTT.

The chain has TRBV27 and TRBJ2-1, with TRBD1 identical over 8 bases. CDR1 is MNHEY, CDR2 SMNVEV, per germline (reference sequence). The CDR3 runs 13 residues. The CDR3 here is CACTRTGKNEQFF. As DNA, the CDR3 is TGTGCATGCACCCGGACAGGGAAGAATGAGCAGTTCTTC.

In this sample, this clone turned up once. V gene TRBV28 combines with J gene TRBJ2-1; D possibly corresponds to TRBD2 (7 bases). This CDR3 is built from 16 residues. The V gene lost 6 bases and the J gene lost 1 base, with 16 bases spanning the gap. Germline V gene lookup returns CDR1 MDHEN and CDR2 SYDVKM. The CDR3 nucleotides read TGTGCCAGCAGCATACCAGGGGAGGGATCCTACAATGAGCAGTTCTTC. Its translation is CASSIPGEGSYNEQFF.

This chain connects TRBV19 to TRBJ2-7; D not resolved. Trimming took off 3 bases at V and 6 bases at J, with 9 bases between the two ends. This CDR3 is 12 amino acids long. Germline assignment: CDR1 LNHDA and CDR2 SQIVND (reference sequence). The CDR3 DNA reads as TGTGCCAGTAGTATCGGATACAGCGAGCAGTACTTC. Its protein is CASSIGYSEQYF.

The table lists this clone with a few counts. This chain links TRBV5-1 with TRBJ1-4; possible D gene TRBD1, 6 bases. V dropped 4 bases and J dropped 8 bases, with 18 bases sitting between them. Germline V gives CDR1 SGHRS, CDR2 YFSETQ. This CDR3 spans 15 amino acids. CDR3 sequence: CASSPDGGAGEKLFF. For the CDR3, the DNA is TGCGCCAGCAGCCCCGATGGGGGGGCTGGGGAAAAACTGTTTTTT.

The CDR3 nucleotides read TGTGCCTGGACGGGACAGATTTACACTGAAGCTTTCTTT. It encodes CAWTGQIYTEAFF. The chain recombines TRBV30 with TRBJ1-1; 7 nucleotides agree with TRBD1. This CDR3 has 13 amino acids. V lost 4 bases and J lost 3; bases outside the gene matches: 5. CDR1 and CDR2 (germline): GTSNPN, SVGIG (reference sequence).

The V call is TRBV11-3, the J call TRBJ1-1, with unresolved D. The CDR3 length is 11 residues. Trimming removed 3 bases from V and 6 bases from J, with 5 bases in between. In germline, CDR1 is SGHNT, CDR2 YENEEA. CDR3 nucleotide sequence: TGTGCCAGCAGCTTGTCGGCTGAAGCTTTCTTT. Protein sequence: CASSLSAEAFF.

This chain uses TRBV9 with TRBJ2-7; 7 nucleotides align to TRBD1. Per the germline V gene, CDR1 is SGDLS and CDR2 is YYNGEE. The CDR3 loop spans 15 amino acids. Trimming cost V 4 bases and J 3 bases; bases outside gene matches: 10. The CDR3 protein is CASSYSAGGSYEQYF. CDR3 sequence (DNA): TGTGCCAGCAGCTACTCCGCAGGGGGAAGCTACGAGCAGTACTTC.

The chain joins TRBV7-9 to TRBJ1-2, with D hard to call. This CDR3 contains 11 residues. V shed 3 bases and J shed 6 bases, with 5 bases lying between them. Germline lookup yields CDR1 SEHNR and CDR2 FQNEAQ (reference sequence). CDR3 DNA: TGTGCCAGCAGCTTTTCGGATGGCTACACCTTC. Translating it yields CASSFSDGYTF.

The chain uses TRBV2 and TRBJ2-7, with D possibly matching TRBD1 (5 bases). Germline lookup yields CDR1 SNHLY and CDR2 FYNNEI. This CDR3 has 15 amino acids. Trimming removed 3 bases from V and 5 bases from J, with 17 bases in between. CDR3: CASSDRALSGNEQYF. DNA for the CDR3: TGTGCCAGCAGTGACAGGGCTTTATCAGGGAACGAGCAGTACTTC. Looking up the rest from reference TRBV2 and TRBJ2-7 gives the full variable domain: EPEVTQTPSHQVTQMGQEVILRCVPISNHLYFYWYRQILGQKVEFLVSFYNNEISEKSEIFDDQFSVERPDGSNFTLKIRSTKLEDSAMYFCASSDRALSGNEQYFGPGTRLTVT.

V is TRBV6-6 and J is TRBJ2-3, with TRBD2 identical over 9 bases. The CDR3 extends over 16 amino acids. V lost 4 bases, J lost 2 bases, and 7 bases stayed unmatched. Germline V gene lookup returns CDR1 MNHNY and CDR2 SVGAGI (reference sequence). The CDR3 spells CASSFPRGGITDTQYF. As DNA, the CDR3 is TGTGCCAGCAGTTTTCCGCGGGGGGGGATCACAGATACGCAGTATTTT.

The chain's CDR3 is CASSFSGNYGYTF. The CDR3 DNA follows: TGTGCCAGCAGCTTCTCAGGGAACTATGGCTACACCTTC. The V and J genes are TRBV7-8 and TRBJ1-2; perhaps TRBD1 as D (5 bases). V was pared by 3 bases and J by 2 bases, with 7 bases between. The CDR3 extends over 13 amino acids. The germline gives CDR1 SGHVS, CDR2 FQNEAQ.

In this sample, this clone turned up once. The chain links TRBV24-1 to TRBJ2-1; D may be TRBD1 (6 bases). Trimming pared 4 bases from V and 8 bases from J, leaving 17 bases between. Germline lookup yields CDR1 KGHDR and CDR2 SFDVKD. The CDR3 runs to 15 residues. The CDR3 spells CATSEQGRGSDEQFF. In nucleotides, the CDR3 is TGTGCCACCAGTGAACAGGGCAGGGGTTCCGATGAGCAGTTCTTC.

V gene TRBV5-5 combines with J gene TRBJ2-7; maybe TRBD2 (6 bases). V gave up 0 bases and J gave up 7 bases, with 11 bases separating them. CDR1 SGHKS and CDR2 YYEKEE come from the germline V gene (reference sequence). CDR3 size: 13 residues. CDR3 residues: CASSLELAREQYF. As DNA, the CDR3 is TGTGCCAGCAGCTTGGAACTAGCACGAGAGCAGTACTTC.

The rearrangement uses TRBV7-9 and TRBJ1-2, with 12 positions matching TRBD1. Germline V gene sequence: CDR1 SEHNR, CDR2 FQNEAQ (reference sequence). V lost 6 bases and J lost 5; bases outside the gene matches: 16. This CDR3 has 18 residues. For the CDR3, the DNA is TGTGCCAGCAGTCGCCACCGGGACAGGGGGCATGGTCGGTATGGCTACACCTTC. It yields the protein CASSRHRDRGHGRYGYTF.

The chain recombines TRBV11-3 with TRBJ2-7, with TRBD1 matching over 7 bases. V lost 3 bases, J lost 1 base, and 3 bases stayed unmatched. CDR3 length: 14 amino acids. The germline V gene encodes CDR1 SGHNT and CDR2 YENEEA. CDR3 sequence reads: CASSFETGSYEQYF. The CDR3 DNA sequence: TGTGCCAGCAGCTTCGAGACAGGGTCCTACGAGCAGTACTTC. The full variable domain, rest sourced from reference TRBV11-3 and TRBJ2-7, is EAGVVQSPRYKIIEKKQPVAFWCNPISGHNTLYWYLQNLGQGPELLIRYENEEAVDDSQLPKDRFSAERLKGVDSTLKIQPAELGDSAVYLCASSFETGSYEQYFGPGTRLTVT.

CDR3 sequence (DNA): TGCAGTGCAAATGGGGGCGTTGAAGCTTTCTTT. It is translated as CSANGGVEAFF. V and J are TRBV20-1 and TRBJ1-1; tentative D call: TRBD1 (6 bases). From germline, CDR1 is DFQATT and CDR2 SNEGSKA (reference sequence). V dropped 6 bases and J dropped 7 bases, with 12 bases sitting between them. The CDR3 sequence is 11 residues long.

V usage is TRBV4-2 and J usage is TRBJ1-1; D gene uncertain. Trimming took off 0 bases at V and 0 bases at J, with 14 bases between the two ends. The CDR3 consists of 17 residues. Germline V gene data show CDR1 as LGHNA and CDR2 as YNFKEQ. CDR3 loop: CASSQERGRVVNTEAFF. The CDR3 bases are TGTGCCAGCAGCCAAGAGCGAGGAAGAGTCGTGAACACTGAAGCTTTCTTT.

This chain connects TRBV6-5 to TRBJ2-7, with TRBD1 as a possible D gene (5 bases). The CDR3 covers 16 residues. Trimming pared 2 bases from V and 6 bases from J, leaving 20 bases between. The germline V gene has CDR1 MNHEY and CDR2 SVGAGI. DNA of the CDR3: TGTGCCAGCAGTTACGTTAGGGGCGCTGGGTTAAGCGAGCAGTACTTC. Protein sequence: CASSYVRGAGLSEQYF.

This chain joins TRBV11-3 and TRBJ1-4; D perhaps matches TRBD1 (6 bases). There are 14 residues in the CDR3. Germline values: CDR1 SGHNT, CDR2 YENEEA. The ends were cut back, 4 bases at V and 0 bases at J, with 6 bases in the middle. The CDR3 DNA reads as TGTGCCAGCAGCTGGACAGCAACTAATGAAAAACTGTTTTTT. This codes for CASSWTATNEKLFF.